This record looks at one T cell receptor (beta chain) sequence and its context. Antigen specificity is unknown. This specimen comes from a study of cytomegalovirus exposure and HLA in healthy donors. The primer mix had 60 Vbeta and 13 Jbeta primers. Authors' analysis steps: Approximately 78 million unique TCR beta chains, roughly 11 million of them shared, were counted by a later analysis. Assay used: immunoSEQ multiplex PCR; TCRdb lists only in-frame clones, some missing. Clone size and the V and J calls come from that table; the DNA yielded D and trimming. The sample lists about 180,000 clones; roughly 84% were seen once. General study findings and limits: On later analysis, the bulk of CMV-associated TCR beta chains appeared to be HLA-restricted.

Deletions cut 4 bases from V and 4 bases from J, with 13 bases between. CDR1 and CDR2 from the germline V gene are MGHRA and YSYEKL. CDR3 size: 14 residues. The V and J genes are TRBV4-1 and TRBJ1-2, with a weak D call TRBD1 (5 bases). Sequencing used PBMCs. This TCR was sampled from a man aged 30-40 years in good health and CMV-seronegative. CDR3: CASSLRGFGYGYTF. CDR3 nucleotide sequence: TGCGCCAGCAGCCTCCGGGGGTTTGGCTATGGCTACACCTTC.